This T cell receptor (beta chain) was retrieved from a study of T cells in Graves' hyperthyroidism and ophthalmopathy. Study-wide results and limits: The blood repertoire included most of the expanded thyroid clonotypes above 0.001. The model's output predicted ophthalmopathy at a median of about 5.9 months prior to onset.

RNA transcripts provided the source from which TCR beta CDR3 regions were amplified. Primed by the HTBI set, a first-round RT-PCR was run on the TCR CDR3. TCRdb reanalysed the multiplex PCR reads using MiXCR and keeps one entry per CDR3 protein. The repertoire holds hundreds of thousands of distinct CDR3 sequences, approximately 15% seen once, with roughly 10% in the top ten. Only a few counts were recorded for this clonotype. Its antigen is unidentified. Germline V lookup: CDR1 LNHNV, CDR2 YYDKDF (reference sequence). The CDR3 loop spans 15 amino acids. V shed 5 bases and J 5 bases; nucleotides not matched to a gene: 8.

The chain couples TRBV15 to TRBJ2-5; TRBD1 matches at 10 bases. The specimen was blood. This sequence originates from a woman aged 18-29 years with Graves' hyperthyroidism. DNA of the CDR3: TGTGCCACCAGCGGACTTGGGACAGGGGTGGAGACCCAGTACTTC. Translating it yields CATSGLGTGVETQYF.